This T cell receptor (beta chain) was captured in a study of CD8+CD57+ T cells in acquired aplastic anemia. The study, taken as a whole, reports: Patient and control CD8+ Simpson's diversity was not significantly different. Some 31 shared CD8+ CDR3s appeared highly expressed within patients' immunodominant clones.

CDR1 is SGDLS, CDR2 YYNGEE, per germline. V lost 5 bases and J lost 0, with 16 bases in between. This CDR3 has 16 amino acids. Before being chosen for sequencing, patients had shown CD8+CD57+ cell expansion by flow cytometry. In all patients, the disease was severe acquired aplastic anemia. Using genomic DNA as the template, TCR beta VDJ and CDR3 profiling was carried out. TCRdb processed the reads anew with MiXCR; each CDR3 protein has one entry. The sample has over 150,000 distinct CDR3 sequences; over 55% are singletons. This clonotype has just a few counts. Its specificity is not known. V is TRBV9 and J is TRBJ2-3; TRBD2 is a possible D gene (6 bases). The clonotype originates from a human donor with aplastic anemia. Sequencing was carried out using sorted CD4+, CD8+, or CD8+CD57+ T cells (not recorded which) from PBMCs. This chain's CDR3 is CASSPGAGTSTDTQYF. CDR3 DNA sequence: TGTGCCAGCAGTCCTGGTGCCGGGACTAGCACAGATACGCAGTATTTT. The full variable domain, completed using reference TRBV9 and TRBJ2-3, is DSGVTQTPKHLITATGQRVTLRCSPRSGDLSVYWYQQSLDQGLQFLIQYYNGEERAKGNILERFSAQQFPDLHSELNLSSLELGDSALYFCASSPGAGTSTDTQYFGPGTRLTVL.